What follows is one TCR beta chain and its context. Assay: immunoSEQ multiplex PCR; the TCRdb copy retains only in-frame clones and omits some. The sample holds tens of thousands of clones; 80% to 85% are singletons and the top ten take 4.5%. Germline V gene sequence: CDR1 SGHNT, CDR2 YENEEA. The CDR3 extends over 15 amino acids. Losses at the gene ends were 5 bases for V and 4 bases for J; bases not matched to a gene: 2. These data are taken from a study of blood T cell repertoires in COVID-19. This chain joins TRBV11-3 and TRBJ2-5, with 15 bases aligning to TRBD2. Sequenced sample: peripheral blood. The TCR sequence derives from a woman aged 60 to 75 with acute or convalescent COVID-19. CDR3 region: CASSTGLAGGETQYF. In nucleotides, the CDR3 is TGTGCCAGCAGCACGGGACTAGCGGGGGGAGAGACCCAGTACTTC.